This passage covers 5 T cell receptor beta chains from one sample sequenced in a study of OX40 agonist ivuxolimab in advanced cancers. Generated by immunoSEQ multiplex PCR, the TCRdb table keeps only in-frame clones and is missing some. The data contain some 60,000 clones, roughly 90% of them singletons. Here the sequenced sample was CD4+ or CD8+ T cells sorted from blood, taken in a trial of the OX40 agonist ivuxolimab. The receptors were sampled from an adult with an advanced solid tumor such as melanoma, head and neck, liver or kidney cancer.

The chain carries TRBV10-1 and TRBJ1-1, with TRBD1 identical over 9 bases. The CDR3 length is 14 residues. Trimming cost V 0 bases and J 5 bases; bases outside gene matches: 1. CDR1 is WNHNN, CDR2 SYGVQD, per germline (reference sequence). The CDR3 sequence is CASSESTGGTEAFF. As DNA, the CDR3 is TGCGCCAGCAGTGAGTCGACAGGGGGGACTGAAGCTTTCTTT.

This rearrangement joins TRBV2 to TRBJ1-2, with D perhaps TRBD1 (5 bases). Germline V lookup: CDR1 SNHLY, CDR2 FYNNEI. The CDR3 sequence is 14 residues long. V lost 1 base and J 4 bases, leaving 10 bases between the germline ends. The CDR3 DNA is TGTGCCAGCAGTGAAGACAGGCAGGGCTATGGCTACACCTTC. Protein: CASSEDRQGYGYTF.

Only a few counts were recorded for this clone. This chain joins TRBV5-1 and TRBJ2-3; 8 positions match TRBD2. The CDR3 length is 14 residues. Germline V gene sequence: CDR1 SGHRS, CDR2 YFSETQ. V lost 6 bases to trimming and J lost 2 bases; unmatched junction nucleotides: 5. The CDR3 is CASKPGGYTDTQYF. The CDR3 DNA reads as TGCGCCAGCAAGCCGGGGGGGTACACAGATACGCAGTATTTT.

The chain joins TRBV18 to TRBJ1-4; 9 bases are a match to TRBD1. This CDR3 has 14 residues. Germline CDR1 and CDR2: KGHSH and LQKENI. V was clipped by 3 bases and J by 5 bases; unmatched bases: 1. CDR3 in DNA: TGTGCCAGCTCACCGGGGACAGGGAATGAAAAACTGTTTTTT. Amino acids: CASSPGTGNEKLFF.

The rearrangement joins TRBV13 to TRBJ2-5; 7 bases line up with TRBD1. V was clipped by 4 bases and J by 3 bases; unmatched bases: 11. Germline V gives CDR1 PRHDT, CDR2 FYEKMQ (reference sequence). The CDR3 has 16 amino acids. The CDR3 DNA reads TGTGCCAGCAGCTCCACCCCCGACAGGGAGAAAGAGACCCAGTACTTC. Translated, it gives CASSSTPDREKETQYF.